This TCR beta chain was sequenced during a study of blood T cell repertoires in COVID-19. The germline CDR1 and CDR2 sequences are SQVTM and ANQGSEA. This CDR3 has 17 amino acids. V dropped 0 bases and J dropped 2 bases, with 17 bases sitting between them. Only a few counts were recorded for this clone. Using immunoSEQ multiplex PCR, the repertoire was profiled, and TCRdb retains in-frame clones only, with some absent. The data show about 270,000 clones, roughly nine tenths seen once. The origin of this receptor is a middle-aged man with active or convalescent COVID-19. What was sequenced was peripheral blood. The V and J genes are TRBV29-1 and TRBJ1-3; D is perhaps TRBD1 (5 bases). CDR3 sequence: CSVEDPIKTETGNTIYF. The CDR3 DNA reads as TGCAGCGTTGAAGATCCGATTAAGACAGAAACTGGAAACACCATATATTTT.